The present entry profiles one TCR beta chain with its context. This sample is drawn from a study of blood T cell repertoires in COVID-19. Turning to the study itself: Italy, Spain and the United States were the sources of the convalescent and acute COVID-19 samples. T cells, B-cell-depleted T cells, or PBMCs provided the cDNA or gDNA that served as material.

In the original processing: Reference gene primer amplification in the assay estimated nucleated cell counts. The table came from immunoSEQ multiplex PCR; TCRdb's copy has only in-frame clones and leaves some out. V and J calls and clone size are those listed in that table; D and trimming were worked out from the DNA. The sample has 200,000 to 250,000 clones; 80% to 90% are singletons. The J segment lost 2 bases and the V segment lost 9 bases, leaving 8 bases of the junction unmatched. CDR3 size: 16 residues. CDR1 and CDR2 (germline): MNHEY, SMNVEV (reference sequence). Material for sequencing was peripheral blood. The TCR originated in a man younger than 30 with active or convalescent COVID-19. V and J are TRBV27 and TRBJ2-1; 12 bases match TRBD2. DNA for the CDR3: TGTGCCAGGATGCGGACTAGCGGGAAACCCTACAATGAGCAGTTCTTC. Amino acids: CARMRTSGKPYNEQFF.